This passage covers 31 T cell receptor beta chains from one sample sequenced in a study of blood T cell repertoires in COVID-19. Here immunoSEQ multiplex PCR was the method, and the copy in TCRdb shows in-frame clones only, minus some. Of about 400,000 clones listed, around 86% were seen once; the top ten hold over 1.3%. Sequencing was performed on peripheral blood. These TCRs come from a woman aged 25-40 years with active or convalescent COVID-19.

The V call is TRBV5-1, the J call TRBJ1-1; D call uncertain. Germline CDR1 and CDR2: SGHRS and YFSETQ. Trimming shortened V by 2 bases and J by 4 bases, and 12 bases separated the two germline ends. There are 14 residues in the CDR3. This CDR3 is CASSFEGVSTEAFF. CDR3 bases: TGCGCCAGCAGCTTTGAGGGCGTGAGCACTGAAGCTTTCTTT.

The chain joins TRBV10-3 to TRBJ2-7; TRBD1 aligns across 9 bases. The CDR3 covers 16 residues. The trim removed 5 bases at V and 1 base at J, leaving 9 bases unmatched. Germline V gene sequence: CDR1 ENHRY, CDR2 SYGVKD. The CDR3 DNA follows: TGTGCCATCAGTACCGGTGGGACAGGGCTTTCCTACGAGCAGTACTTC. It encodes CAISTGGTGLSYEQYF.

Here the CDR3 reads CAISDQLGGRSPLHF. CDR3 DNA: TGTGCCATCAGTGATCAACTCGGTGGTCGTTCACCCCTCCACTTT. The gene calls are TRBV10-3 and TRBJ1-6, with D unclear. CDR1 is ENHRY and CDR2 is SYGVKD in the germline V gene. The CDR3 covers 15 residues. V lost 3 bases and J 9 bases, leaving 15 bases between the germline ends.

The CDR3 protein is CASSQQGAGGTEAFF. CDR3 sequence (DNA): TGCGCCAGCAGCCAACAGGGGGCAGGGGGCACTGAAGCTTTCTTT. The V and J genes are TRBV5-1 and TRBJ1-1, with 9 bases identical to TRBD1. This CDR3 is 15 amino acids long. With V trimmed by 4 bases and J by 4 bases, 8 bases remained unmatched. CDR1 SGHRS and CDR2 YFSETQ come from the germline V gene.

The chain recombines TRBV27 with TRBJ2-7; 8 nucleotides line up with TRBD1. Germline-derived CDR1 and CDR2 are MNHEY and SMNVEV (reference sequence). This CDR3 contains 14 residues. J gave up 3 bases and V 3 bases, and 4 bases lay outside the gene matches. Written as DNA, the CDR3 is TGTGCCAGCAGTTTCTATGGACAGGGCTACGAGCAGTACTTC. This codes for CASSFYGQGYEQYF.

The rearrangement joins TRBV28 to TRBJ2-1; TRBD2 aligns across 9 bases. Germline CDR1 and CDR2: MDHEN and SYDVKM. There are 17 residues in the CDR3. V trimming: 6 bases; J trimming: 5 bases; junction bases outside the gene matches: 14. CDR3 residues: CASSPEPRAGGDNEQFF. The CDR3 DNA sequence: TGTGCCAGCAGCCCGGAGCCCCGAGCGGGGGGCGACAATGAGCAGTTCTTC.

The chain recombines TRBV6-5 with TRBJ2-5; perhaps TRBD2 as D (5 bases). Germline V lookup: CDR1 MNHEY, CDR2 SVGAGI. Trimming took off 9 bases at V and 3 bases at J, with 17 bases between the two ends. The length of the CDR3 is 14 residues. DNA of the CDR3: TGTGCCAGTGCTCTAGCAGTCACAGAAGAGACCCAGTACTTC. Its protein is CASALAVTEETQYF.

The CDR3 DNA reads as TGCGCCAGCAGCTTGGCCCTAGCGGACAATGAGCAGTTCTTC. It translates to CASSLALADNEQFF. The rearrangement joins TRBV5-1 to TRBJ2-1; 7 nucleotides agree with TRBD2. J was trimmed by 5 bases and V by 0 bases; bases with no gene match: 2. Per the germline V gene, CDR1 is SGHRS and CDR2 is YFSETQ. The CDR3 extends over 14 amino acids. The full variable domain, completed using reference TRBV5-1 and TRBJ2-1, is KAGVTQTPRYLIKTRGQQVTLSCSPISGHRSVSWYQQTPGQGLQFLFEYFSETQRNKGNFPGRFSGRQFSNSRSEMNVSTLELGDSALYLCASSLALADNEQFFGPGTRLTVL.

The chain is built from TRBV9 and TRBJ1-2, with TRBD1 matching 11 bases. CDR1 SGDLS and CDR2 YYNGEE come from the germline V gene. The trim removed 3 bases at V and 7 bases at J, leaving 5 bases unmatched. The CDR3 is 14 residues long. The CDR3 is CASSAGQGVSGYTF. CDR3 DNA: TGTGCCAGCAGCGCGGGACAGGGGGTCTCTGGCTACACCTTC.

This chain connects TRBV27 to TRBJ1-1; a weak D match, TRBD1 (6 bases). Per the germline V gene, CDR1 is MNHEY and CDR2 is SMNVEV (reference sequence). The CDR3 covers 15 residues. V was pared by 0 bases and J by 3 bases, with 11 bases between. In DNA, the CDR3 is TGTGCCAGCAGTTTATCCGGGGGGGGCGACACTGAAGCTTTCTTT. This sequence encodes CASSLSGGGDTEAFF.

This sequence joins TRBV5-6 and TRBJ2-1, with D unresolved. V gave up 3 bases and J gave up 1 base, with 5 bases separating them. This CDR3 comprises 13 residues. Germline V lookup: CDR1 SGHDT, CDR2 YYEEEE. CDR3 sequence: CASSSVSYNEQFF. CDR3 nucleotide sequence: TGTGCCAGCAGCTCCGTATCCTACAATGAGCAGTTCTTC.

The genes are TRBV5-4 and TRBJ2-7; the match to TRBD2 covers 11 bases. The CDR3 totals 15 residues. The trim removed 4 bases at V and 2 bases at J, leaving 5 bases unmatched. Germline V gene sequence: CDR1 SGHNT, CDR2 YYREEE (reference sequence). The CDR3 reads CASSAGTSGAYEQYF. The CDR3 DNA reads as TGTGCCAGCAGCGCCGGGACTAGCGGAGCCTACGAGCAGTACTTC. The full variable domain, its missing parts supplied by reference TRBV5-4 and TRBJ2-7, is ETGVTQSPTHLIKTRGQQVTLRCSSQSGHNTVSWYQQALGQGPQFIFQYYREEENGRGNFPPRFSGLQFPNYSSELNVNALELDDSALYLCASSAGTSGAYEQYFGPGTRLTVT.

This clone showed up just once. The rearrangement joins TRBV12-3 or TRBV12-4 to TRBJ1-2; 9 nucleotides agree with TRBD1. The CDR3 is made up of 13 amino acids. V shed 7 bases and J 10 bases; nucleotides not matched to a gene: 10. For the CDR3, the DNA is TGTGCCAGCACCTATACCGGGACAGGGATCTACACCTTC. It translates to CASTYTGTGIYTF.

The V call is TRBV6-5, the J call TRBJ2-7, with a tentative D call TRBD1 (6 bases). The ends were cut back, 6 bases at V and 4 bases at J, with 19 bases in the middle. Germline CDR1 is MNHEY and CDR2 is SVGAGI. CDR3 length equals 15 residues. The CDR3 DNA follows: TGTGCCAGCAGCGGAAAACAGGGAGAGGTTTACGAGCAGTACTTC. It is translated as CASSGKQGEVYEQYF.

To note about this clone: In the same sample, other DNA sequences code for this CDR3. The chain couples TRBV19 to TRBJ1-1; no clear D gene. CDR3 length equals 13 residues. The V gene's germline CDR1 is LNHDA and CDR2 SQIVND (reference sequence). V was shortened by 6 bases and J by 0 bases, with 8 bases between the two germline ends. CDR3 bases: TGTGCCAGTAGGGGCACGATGAACACTGAAGCTTTCTTT. It translates to CASRGTMNTEAFF.

The chain links TRBV6-5 to TRBJ2-7, with TRBD2 matching 10 bases. This CDR3 contains 15 residues. With V trimmed by 2 bases and J by 2 bases, 3 bases remained unmatched. Germline V CDR1 and CDR2: MNHEY, SVGAGI. CDR3 region: CASSYRAGGAYEQYF. The DNA for the CDR3 is TGTGCCAGCAGTTACAGAGCGGGAGGGGCCTACGAGCAGTACTTC.

The V gene is TRBV27, the J gene TRBJ2-7, with TRBD2 matching over 10 bases. The germline V gene has CDR1 MNHEY and CDR2 SMNVEV (reference sequence). The V and J ends lost 9 bases and 4 bases, in that order; junction bases with no gene match: 6. The CDR3 is 13 amino acids. CDR3 bases: TGTGCCAGTGGTAGCGGGAGGTATTACGAGCAGTACTTC. Translated, it gives CASGSGRYYEQYF.

The J gene is TRBJ2-3, the V gene TRBV5-6, with TRBD2 identical over 8 bases. The J segment lost 4 bases and the V segment lost 4 bases, leaving 11 bases of the junction unmatched. The CDR3 covers 16 residues. The germline CDR1 and CDR2 sequences are SGHDT and YYEEEE. CDR3 DNA sequence: TGTGCCAGCAGCGTCCCTCCGGGGGGGCATGCAGATACGCAGTATTTT. As protein: CASSVPPGGHADTQYF.

The V call is TRBV30, the J call TRBJ1-1, with 9 bases lining up with TRBD1. The CDR3 is 16 amino acids. The germline CDR1 and CDR2 sequences are GTSNPN and SVGIG (reference sequence). V was clipped by 3 bases and J by 9 bases; unmatched bases: 17. The CDR3 nucleotides are TGTGCCTGGAGACTCGGGAAAACCTCCGGGACAGGGAAAGCTTTCTTT. Translated: CAWRLGKTSGTGKAFF. The full variable domain, in which reference TRBV30 and TRBJ1-1 provide the parts outside the CDR3, is SQTIHQWPATLVQPVGSPLSLECTVEGTSNPNLYWYRQAAGRGLQLLFYSVGIGQISSEVPQNLSASRPQDRQFILSSKKLLLSDSGFYLCAWRLGKTSGTGKAFFGQGTRLTVV.

This clone appeared once. The genes are TRBV16 and TRBJ2-1; 7 bases agree with TRBD1. Trimming cost V 4 bases and J 3 bases; bases outside gene matches: 9. Germline lookup yields CDR1 KGHSY and CDR2 FQNENV. The CDR3 contains 16 residues. The CDR3 DNA sequence: TGTGCCAGCAGCCGCTTGGAAGGGGGCATCTACAATGAGCAGTTCTTC. Translating gives CASSRLEGGIYNEQFF.

The J gene is TRBJ1-2, the V gene TRBV19; 7 bases map to TRBD1. CDR3 length equals 14 residues. With 4 bases clipped from V and 8 bases from J, the junction kept 10 bases outside the gene matches. Germline CDR1 reads LNHDA; CDR2 reads SQIVND (reference sequence). The CDR3 reads CASSTPGQMGGYTF. CDR3 DNA: TGTGCCAGTAGTACCCCGGGACAGATGGGGGGCTACACCTTC.

The chain couples TRBV7-9 to TRBJ1-1; TRBD1 might be the D (5 bases). V was trimmed by 5 bases and J by 4 bases, leaving 17 bases between them. Per germline, CDR1 SEHNR and CDR2 FQNEAQ (reference sequence). The CDR3 spans 15 residues. CDR3 DNA: TGTGCCAGCAGCACGACAGAGGTGCCGCTCACTGAAGCTTTCTTT. Encoded protein: CASSTTEVPLTEAFF.

The chain couples TRBV19 to TRBJ2-7; D unclear. Germline CDR1 LNHDA, CDR2 SQIVND (reference sequence). The CDR3 runs to 14 residues. Trimming removed 5 bases from V and 0 bases from J, with 11 bases in between. CDR3: CASSVVVFSYEQYF. The CDR3 DNA sequence: TGTGCCAGTAGTGTTGTCGTCTTCTCCTACGAGCAGTACTTC.

This sequence joins TRBV5-4 and TRBJ1-4, with 8 bases identical to TRBD1. V was pared by 1 base and J by 12 bases, with 5 bases of the junction left unmatched. Germline CDR1 SGHNT, CDR2 YYREEE (reference sequence). This CDR3 spans 13 amino acids. The CDR3 loop is CASSLQQGDQLFF. For the CDR3, the DNA is TGTGCCAGCAGCTTGCAACAGGGGGATCAACTGTTTTTT.

On this clone itself: The same CDR3 is also encoded by other DNA sequences in this sample. The chain combines TRBV7-9 with TRBJ2-7; D remains ambiguous. V lost 5 bases, J lost 4 bases, and 9 bases lay in between. The CDR3 extends over 12 amino acids. Germline V gene sequence: CDR1 SEHNR, CDR2 FQNEAQ (reference sequence). The CDR3 here is CASSLSGYEQYF. For the CDR3, the DNA is TGTGCCAGCAGCCTCTCGGGTTACGAGCAGTACTTC.

V gene TRBV2 combines with J gene TRBJ2-3; 11 bases match TRBD2. V shed 6 bases and J 6 bases; nucleotides not matched to a gene: 17. This CDR3 is 18 amino acids long. CDR1 SNHLY and CDR2 FYNNEI come from the germline V gene. CDR3 protein: CASRGLAGGPYTGDTQYF. The CDR3, as DNA: TGTGCCAGCAGGGGGTTAGCGGGAGGGCCCTACACGGGGGATACGCAGTATTTT. Using reference TRBV2 and TRBJ2-3 for the parts outside the CDR3, the full variable domain is EPEVTQTPSHQVTQMGQEVILRCVPISNHLYFYWYRQILGQKVEFLVSFYNNEISEKSEIFDDQFSVERPDGSNFTLKIRSTKLEDSAMYFCASRGLAGGPYTGDTQYFGPGTRLTVL.

This clone was seen a single time. V usage is TRBV6-6 and J usage is TRBJ1-2; TRBD1 might be the D (5 bases). V lost 7 bases, J lost 8 bases, and 14 bases lay in between. CDR1 is MNHNY and CDR2 is SVGAGI in the germline V gene (reference sequence). The CDR3 has 12 residues. The CDR3 loop reads CASNRQTEGYTF. CDR3 bases: TGTGCCAGCAATCGCCAGACAGAGGGCTACACCTTC.

The CDR3 protein is CASSYGLSNYGYTF. The DNA of the CDR3 is TGTGCCAGCAGTTACGGACTCTCTAACTATGGCTACACCTTC. The chain links TRBV6-6 to TRBJ1-2, with D uncertain. The CDR3 spans 14 residues. V was shortened by 2 bases and J by 0 bases, with 7 bases between the two germline ends. CDR1 and CDR2 from the germline V gene are MNHNY and SVGAGI (reference sequence).

The count of this clone is one. This chain uses TRBV5-6 with TRBJ1-2, with 7 bases matching TRBD1. The CDR3 extends over 14 amino acids. The trim removed 4 bases at V and 3 bases at J, leaving 6 bases unmatched. Germline-derived CDR1 and CDR2 are SGHDT and YYEEEE. The CDR3 region has the DNA TGTGCCAGCAGCGTATCCGGGACAGACTATGGCTACACCTTC. Translated: CASSVSGTDYGYTF.

The chain combines TRBV18 with TRBJ2-3, with D unresolved. CDR3 length: 13 amino acids. Germline V gene sequence: CDR1 KGHSH, CDR2 LQKENI. The V and J ends lost 0 bases and 6 bases respectively, with 7 bases between them. CDR3 in DNA: TGTGCCAGCTCACCACCTGCTGCGGATACGCAGTATTTT. It is translated as CASSPPAADTQYF.

V is TRBV28 and J is TRBJ2-3, with D tentatively TRBD2 (7 bases). Germline V gives CDR1 MDHEN, CDR2 SYDVKM. Trimming cost V 7 bases and J 1 base, with 15 bases left between them. The CDR3 has 15 amino acids. In DNA, the CDR3 is TGTGCCAGCACTCTCCTGGGGGGGCGCACAGATACGCAGTATTTT. Protein: CASTLLGGRTDTQYF.